Listed below are T cell receptor beta chains from one sample, sequenced in a study of blood T cell repertoires in COVID-19. Using immunoSEQ multiplex PCR, the repertoire was profiled, and TCRdb retains in-frame clones only, with some absent. The repertoire holds approximately 54,000 clones, roughly 90% seen once, with about 4% in the top ten. The specimen was peripheral blood. These receptors all stem from a man aged 50 or older with acute or convalescent COVID-19. CDR3s include the opening cysteine and the closing phenylalanine or tryptophan. D genes are given only for firm matches. Only some rows state a clone size, as once, few, many or a class for expanded clones.

clone_size | d_call | j_call | v_call | cdr3_aa | cdr3_nt
NA | NA | TRBJ1-2 | TRBV9 | CASSRREADYGYTF | TGTGCCAGCAGCCGGCGGGAGGCTGACTATGGCTACACCTTC
NA | TRBD2 | TRBJ2-5 | TRBV2 | CASSDRLAGGQETQYF | TGTGCCAGCAGTGATAGGTTAGCGGGGGGTCAAGAGACCCAGTACTTC
NA | TRBD1 | TRBJ1-1 | TRBV30 | CAWRTGGRNTEAFF | TGTGCCTGGAGGACAGGGGGGAGAAACACTGAAGCTTTCTTT
NA | NA | TRBJ2-1 | TRBV7-6 | CASSNPDQGGGQFF | TGTGCCAGCAGCAACCCGGACCAGGGGGGCGGGCAGTTCTTC
NA | TRBD2 | TRBJ2-1 | TRBV12-3/TRBV12-4 | CASKVSGSNEQFF | TGTGCCAGCAAGGTTAGCGGGAGTAATGAGCAGTTCTTC
NA | TRBD1 | TRBJ2-7 | TRBV11-3 | CASSLGSGGEQYF | TGTGCCAGCAGCTTAGGTTCAGGGGGCGAGCAGTACTTC
NA | TRBD2 | TRBJ2-2 | TRBV9 | CASSGLAGVPGELFF | TGTGCCAGCAGCGGTCTAGCGGGAGTACCCGGGGAGCTGTTTTTT
NA | NA | TRBJ1-1 | TRBV6-4 | CASSTEGVNTEAFF | TGTGCCAGCAGCACCGAGGGGGTCAACACTGAAGCTTTCTTT
NA | NA | TRBJ1-6 | TRBV24-1 | CATKGVGSPLHF | TGTGCCACTAAGGGGGTTGGGTCACCCCTCCACTTT
once | NA | TRBJ1-6 | TRBV3-1/TRBV3-2 | CASSLGDVLHSYNSPLHF | TGTGCCAGCAGCCTCGGAGACGTCCTTCACTCCTATAATTCACCCCTCCACTTT
NA | NA | TRBJ2-5 | TRBV11-3 | CASSLSPPALETQYF | TGTGCCAGCAGCTTATCCCCACCAGCGCTGGAGACCCAGTACTTC
NA | NA | TRBJ2-5 | TRBV30 | CAWSIGVGETQYF | TGTGCCTGGAGTATAGGGGTTGGGGAGACCCAGTACTTC
NA | TRBD2 | TRBJ2-1 | TRBV10-3 | CAISEGVAGALGAYNEQFF | TGTGCCATCAGTGAGGGGGTAGCGGGGGCCCTAGGGGCCTACAATGAGCAGTTCTTC
NA | TRBD1 | TRBJ1-3 | TRBV3-1/TRBV3-2 | CASSQVGGGAGGNTIYF | TGTGCCAGCAGCCAAGTAGGAGGGGGCGCGGGAGGAAACACCATATATTTT
few | NA | TRBJ2-7 | TRBV11-3 | CASSLDGSQGGYF | TGTGCCAGCAGCTTAGATGGGTCCCAGGGTGGGTACTTC
once | TRBD1 | TRBJ1-5 | TRBV10-1 | CASSQKGASNQPQHF | TGCGCCAGCTCGCAGAAGGGGGCGAGCAATCAGCCCCAGCATTTT
NA | NA | TRBJ2-1 | TRBV24-1 | CATGGRETYNEQFF | TGTGCCACCGGGGGGCGGGAGACCTACAATGAGCAGTTCTTC
NA | NA | TRBJ2-3 | TRBV5-6 | CASSSIVAADTQYF | TGTGCCAGCAGCTCCATAGTAGCCGCAGATACGCAGTATTTT
NA | NA | TRBJ1-2 | TRBV24-1 | CATSESAKGEGANYGYTF | TGTGCCACCAGTGAGTCTGCAAAAGGGGAGGGGGCTAACTATGGCTACACCTTC
NA | NA | TRBJ2-7 | TRBV9 | CASTVGQSTYEQYF | TGTGCCAGCACCGTGGGGCAGAGTACCTACGAGCAGTACTTC
NA | TRBD1 | TRBJ1-3 | TRBV2 | CASRPPGQGTPGNTIYF | TGTGCCAGCCGACCCCCGGGACAGGGGACGCCTGGAAACACCATATATTTT
NA | TRBD1 | TRBJ1-5 | TRBV6-5 | CASRTGVGNQPQHF | TGTGCCAGCAGGACAGGGGTAGGCAATCAGCCCCAGCATTTT
NA | NA | TRBJ1-4 | TRBV7-2 | CASSLAGATNEKLFF | TGTGCCAGCAGTTTAGCAGGAGCAACTAATGAAAAACTGTTTTTT
NA | NA | TRBJ2-2 | TRBV2 | CASSDEVLGELFF | TGTGCCAGCAGTGATGAGGTCCTCGGGGAGCTGTTTTTT
NA | NA | TRBJ1-6 | TRBV12-3/TRBV12-4 | CASSLSAGTALHF | TGTGCCAGCAGTTTATCAGCAGGAACGGCCCTCCACTTT